Below are 31 T cell receptor beta chains sequenced from a single sample in a study of T cell repertoires in cytomegalovirus infection. TCRdb re-analysed the reads in MiXCR, keeping a single row per CDR3 protein. The data hold hundreds of thousands of distinct CDR3 sequences, with about 42% observed a single time. These receptors are not linked to any known antigen. The sample in question was cultured PBMCs, obtained from culture after CMV antigen stimulation. The source of these receptors is a human donor in good health (CMV status not recorded). Some clones in this sample may be carry-over from other donors' samples.

This clonotype was seen a handful of times. The CDR3 region is CASTRTGSGEQYF. DNA for the CDR3: TGTGCCAGCACGAGGACAGGGTCGGGCGAGCAGTACTTC. V gene TRBV6-5 combines with J gene TRBJ2-7; 8 bases line up with TRBD1. Unmatched junction bases numbered 8, after V lost 7 bases and J lost 6 bases. The CDR3 is 13 residues long. Germline loops: CDR1 MNHEY, CDR2 SVGAGI.

The V gene is TRBV28, the J gene TRBJ2-5; D gene ambiguous. The CDR3 has 15 residues. The germline CDR1 and CDR2 sequences are MDHEN and SYDVKM. V lost 7 bases, J lost 9 bases, and 24 bases lay in between. The CDR3 reads CASTTPLDGGGAQYF. Written as DNA, the CDR3 is TGTGCCAGCACCACCCCCCTCGACGGTGGTGGGGCCCAGTACTTC.

The V gene is TRBV7-4, the J gene TRBJ1-4, with D tentatively TRBD1 (5 bases). This CDR3 spans 15 amino acids. Germline CDR1 reads SGHVT; CDR2 reads SQSDAQ. V dropped 4 bases and J dropped 1 base, with 10 bases sitting between them. CDR3 DNA sequence: TGTGCCAGCAGCTACCAGGGTGTAACTAATGAAAAACTGTTTTTT. Its translation is CASSYQGVTNEKLFF. The whole variable domain, filled in from reference TRBV7-4 and TRBJ1-4, reads GAGVSQSPRYKVAKRGRDVALRCDSISGHVTLYWYRQTLGQGSEVLTYSQSDAQRDKSGRPSGRFSAERPERSVSTLKIQRTEQGDSAVYLCASSYQGVTNEKLFFGSGTQLSVL.

A few counts support this clonotype. The rearrangement uses TRBV12-3 or TRBV12-4 and TRBJ2-2; 10 bases match TRBD1. The CDR3 spans 16 residues. V shed 5 bases, J shed 4 bases, and the junction held 7 bases outside the gene matches. The CDR3: CASSRTGGRGTGELFF. The CDR3, as DNA: TGTGCCAGCAGTCGGACAGGGGGAAGGGGCACCGGGGAGCTGTTTTTT.

The chain recombines TRBV7-2 with TRBJ2-1, with D perhaps matching TRBD1 or TRBD2 (5 bases each). Germline V gene data show CDR1 as SGHTA and CDR2 as FQGNSA. This CDR3 comprises 12 residues. Trimming stripped 5 bases from V and 10 bases from J, with 12 bases between. CDR3 DNA: TGTGCCAGCAGCCCCGGGACGGACGAGCAGTTCTTC. Encoded protein: CASSPGTDEQFF.

This clonotype was picked up many times. The CDR3, as DNA: TGTGCCAGCAGCTTAACCTGGACTAGCGGGTTATCTACAGATACGCAGTATTTT. Translation: CASSLTWTSGLSTDTQYF. The chain employs TRBV7-2 and TRBJ2-3; 11 nucleotides match TRBD2. CDR1 is SGHTA, CDR2 FQGNSA, per germline. The length of the CDR3 is 18 residues. Germline trimming cut 2 bases from V and 3 bases from J; bases unmatched to any gene: 10.

The V and J genes are TRBV7-2 and TRBJ2-7, with 7 positions matching TRBD1. CDR1 and CDR2 (germline): SGHTA, FQGNSA. The CDR3 totals 14 residues. Unmatched junction bases numbered 5, after V lost 3 bases and J lost 3 bases. CDR3 DNA sequence: TGTGCCAGCAGCTTGGGCAGGGGGAACTACGAGCAGTACTTC. This gives the protein CASSLGRGNYEQYF.

The chain links TRBV7-2 to TRBJ1-4; D possibly corresponds to TRBD1 (5 bases). This CDR3 is 15 amino acids long. The V gene lost 4 bases and the J gene lost 5 bases, with 14 bases spanning the gap. Germline CDR1 is SGHTA and CDR2 is FQGNSA. The CDR3 sequence is CASSSEGARNEKLFF. Written as DNA, the CDR3 is TGTGCCAGCAGCTCGGAAGGGGCAAGAAATGAAAAACTGTTTTTT.

V gene TRBV18 combines with J gene TRBJ2-3; 7 bases align to TRBD1. The length of the CDR3 is 13 residues. With 3 bases clipped from V and 4 bases from J, the junction kept 1 base outside the gene matches. Germline values: CDR1 KGHSH, CDR2 LQKENI. The CDR3 DNA sequence: TGTGCCAGCTCACCTCAGGGGGCAGATACGCAGTATTTT. Translating it yields CASSPQGADTQYF.

The rearrangement joins TRBV7-2 to TRBJ2-3, with D perhaps TRBD1 or TRBD2 (5 bases each). V was pared by 5 bases and J by 11 bases, with 17 bases between. The CDR3 runs to 13 residues. Germline V gene sequence: CDR1 SGHTA, CDR2 FQGNSA. The CDR3 bases are TGTGCCAGCAGCAGAATGGGACCGCAGGGGCAGTATTTT. Amino acid sequence: CASSRMGPQGQYF.

The sample holds one count of this clonotype. The chain uses TRBV20-1 and TRBJ1-2; tentatively, D is TRBD1 (5 bases). V was pared by 4 bases and J by 7 bases, with 16 bases between. CDR3 size: 13 residues. CDR1 and CDR2 (germline): DFQATT, SNEGSKA (reference sequence). The CDR3: CSATDSLLGGYTF. In DNA, the CDR3 is TGCAGTGCTACCGACAGCCTTTTGGGTGGCTACACCTTC.

This chain's CDR3 is CSARGPLGPNSPLHF. The CDR3 nucleotides are TGCAGTGCTAGGGGCCCCCTGGGGCCTAATTCACCCCTCCACTTT. This chain connects TRBV20-1 to TRBJ1-6; possible D gene TRBD1, 5 bases. The germline V gene has CDR1 DFQATT and CDR2 SNEGSKA (reference sequence). The V gene lost 3 bases and the J gene lost 6 bases, with 15 bases spanning the gap. The CDR3 sequence is 15 residues long.

The CDR3 here is CASSVGAGMTDQYF. The CDR3 DNA is TGTGCCAGCAGCGTTGGGGCAGGGATGACGGACCAGTACTTC. The chain recombines TRBV9 with TRBJ2-4; D possibly corresponds to TRBD1 (5 bases). V lost 2 bases to trimming and J lost 13 bases, with 19 bases between them. The CDR3 loop spans 14 amino acids. Per germline, CDR1 SGDLS and CDR2 YYNGEE.

The V gene is TRBV7-2, the J gene TRBJ2-1; the D gene could be TRBD1 or TRBD2 (5 bases each). The V end was cut by 4 bases, the J end by 8 bases, with 15 bases between. This CDR3 is built from 14 residues. Germline V gene data show CDR1 as SGHTA and CDR2 as FQGNSA. CDR3 amino acids: CASSSGRTRDEQFF. CDR3 in DNA: TGTGCCAGCAGCTCGGGACGAACTCGGGATGAGCAGTTCTTC.

This clonotype has just a few counts. The chain carries TRBV19 and TRBJ2-1, with TRBD2 matching 9 bases. J gave up 5 bases and V 2 bases, and 10 bases lay outside the gene matches. The CDR3 has 17 residues. Germline V gives CDR1 LNHDA, CDR2 SQIVND (reference sequence). The DNA of the CDR3 is TGTGCCAGTAGTATATCAAGGAGCGGGAGGCCACACAATGAGCAGTTCTTC. It codes for CASSISRSGRPHNEQFF.

This sequence joins TRBV5-4 and TRBJ1-2, with D maybe TRBD1 (6 bases). V dropped 4 bases and J dropped 3 bases, with 13 bases sitting between them. There are 14 residues in the CDR3. Germline CDR1 is SGHNT and CDR2 is YYREEE (reference sequence). This chain's CDR3 is CASSHMGGYYGYTF. CDR3 DNA: TGTGCCAGCAGCCACATGGGGGGCTACTATGGCTACACCTTC.

The chain uses TRBV12-3 or TRBV12-4 and TRBJ2-1, with 9 bases matching TRBD1. After removal of 9 bases from V and 8 bases from J, the junction contained 8 bases not matched to a gene. CDR3 size: 13 residues. As DNA, the CDR3 is TGTGCCAGTGGGACAGGGAGGGTAGATGAGCAGTTCTTC. Its protein product is CASGTGRVDEQFF.

This clonotype was detected only once. The chain is built from TRBV2 and TRBJ2-5; D is unresolved. The CDR3 has 13 residues. From germline, CDR1 is SNHLY and CDR2 FYNNEI. The V gene lost 4 bases and the J gene lost 5 bases, with 11 bases spanning the gap. The CDR3 coding sequence is TGTGCCAGCAGTGTCGTCCCCGCGGAGACCCAGTACTTC. This codes for CASSVVPAETQYF.

This clonotype was detected once. The V and J genes are TRBV3-1 and TRBJ1-3, with a tentative D call TRBD1 (5 bases). The CDR3 runs 15 residues. Germline CDR1 and CDR2: LGHDT and YNNKEL (reference sequence). The germline V and J ends were trimmed by 3 bases and 2 bases, with 11 bases remaining between them. CDR3 sequence (DNA): TGTGCCAGCAGCCACTGGTCGGGGGCTGGAAACACCATATATTTT. Translating it yields CASSHWSGAGNTIYF.

V usage is TRBV7-6 and J usage is TRBJ1-5; TRBD1 aligns across 8 bases. CDR1 is SGHVS and CDR2 is FNYEAQ in the germline V gene. The CDR3 consists of 16 residues. With V trimmed by 2 bases and J by 1 base, 4 bases remained unmatched. The DNA for the CDR3 is TGTGCCAGCAGCTTACAGGGGGCCCCAAGCAATCAGCCCCAGCATTTT. This encodes CASSLQGAPSNQPQHF.

This clonotype appeared a few times. V gene TRBV7-3 combines with J gene TRBJ2-3; D is uncertain. Trimming took off 1 base at V and 2 bases at J, with 13 bases between the two ends. There are 16 residues in the CDR3. Germline V lookup: CDR1 SGHTA, CDR2 FQGTGA. Here the CDR3 reads CASSLRLSGFTDTQYF. The CDR3 DNA reads as TGTGCCAGCAGCTTAAGGCTTTCCGGGTTCACAGATACGCAGTATTTT. Filled out from reference TRBV7-3 and TRBJ2-3, the complete variable domain reads GAGVSQTPSNKVTEKGKYVELRCDPISGHTALYWYRQSLGQGPEFLIYFQGTGAADDSGLPNDRFFAVRPEGSVSTLKIQRTERGDSAVYLCASSLRLSGFTDTQYFGPGTRLTVL.

The chain recombines TRBV7-4 with TRBJ1-4; D unresolved. V dropped 10 bases and J dropped 0 bases, with 9 bases sitting between them. CDR1 and CDR2 (germline): SGHVT, SQSDAQ. This CDR3 contains 13 residues. The CDR3 spells CATDYATNEKLFF. For the CDR3, the DNA is TGTGCCACCGACTATGCAACTAATGAAAAACTGTTTTTT.

The chain couples TRBV4-1 to TRBJ2-3, with D possibly being TRBD1 (5 bases). CDR3 size: 16 residues. The ends were cut back, 1 base at V and 1 base at J, with 12 bases in the middle. Germline V gives CDR1 MGHRA, CDR2 YSYEKL. The CDR3 bases are TGCGCCAGCAGCCAAGGGGGCCCCGGCGGCACAGATACGCAGTATTTT. It encodes CASSQGGPGGTDTQYF.

This chain connects TRBV7-2 to TRBJ2-5; 10 nucleotides line up with TRBD2. This CDR3 has 14 amino acids. Trimming at V came to 3 bases and at J to 11 bases, leaving 9 bases not matched to a gene. The germline CDR1 and CDR2 sequences are SGHTA and FQGNSA. DNA for the CDR3: TGTGCCAGCAGCTTTAACCGGGGACTAGCGTCTCAGTACTTC. It codes for CASSFNRGLASQYF. Drawing the rest from reference TRBV7-2 and TRBJ2-5, the complete variable domain is GAGVSQSPSNKVTEKGKDVELRCDPISGHTALYWYRQSLGQGLEFLIYFQGNSAPDKSGLPSDRFSAERTGGSVSTLTIQRTQQEDSAVYLCASSFNRGLASQYFGPGTRLLVL.

The chain uses TRBV7-2 and TRBJ2-3; TRBD1 agrees at 7 bases. Germline V gene sequence: CDR1 SGHTA, CDR2 FQGNSA. The CDR3 extends over 18 amino acids. With V trimmed by 3 bases and J by 2 bases, 14 bases remained unmatched. CDR3 DNA sequence: TGTACCAGCAGCTTTTTACGAGGGGGCCCCCGGGTCACAGATACGCAGTATTTT. As protein: CTSSFLRGGPRVTDTQYF.

Only a few counts were recorded for this clonotype. The chain has TRBV7-8 and TRBJ1-5, with 7 bases identical to TRBD1. Germline lookup yields CDR1 SGHVS and CDR2 FQNEAQ. The V and J ends lost 5 bases and 6 bases, in that order; junction bases with no gene match: 7. This CDR3 has 14 amino acids. CDR3 protein: CASSPTQGIQPQHF. The CDR3 DNA reads as TGTGCCAGCAGCCCGACACAGGGGATTCAGCCCCAGCATTTT.

Only a few counts were recorded for this clonotype. The V and J genes are TRBV24-1 and TRBJ2-5, with D tentatively TRBD2 (5 bases). Trimming cost V 1 base and J 4 bases, with 15 bases left between them. Germline lookup yields CDR1 KGHDR and CDR2 SFDVKD. There are 16 residues in the CDR3. CDR3 protein: CATSDFGLAARETQYF. CDR3 in DNA: TGTGCCACCAGTGATTTCGGGCTAGCTGCACGAGAGACCCAGTACTTC.

The chain recombines TRBV20-1 with TRBJ2-5; no clear D. The germline gives CDR1 DFQATT, CDR2 SNEGSKA (reference sequence). The CDR3 is 14 amino acids. The ends were cut back, 1 base at V and 3 bases at J, with 12 bases in the middle. DNA for the CDR3: TGCAGTGCTAGAGTCACGTTGGCCAAAGAGACCCAGTACTTC. This translates into CSARVTLAKETQYF.

The chain employs TRBV11-2 and TRBJ2-6; TRBD2 aligns across 10 bases. Germline CDR1 reads SGHAT; CDR2 reads FQNNGV. This CDR3 has 17 amino acids. J was trimmed by 4 bases and V by 1 base; bases with no gene match: 4. Here the CDR3 reads CASSLGLAGAGANVLTF. The DNA of the CDR3 is TGTGCCAGCAGCTTAGGGCTAGCGGGAGCCGGGGCCAACGTCCTGACTTTC.

CDR3 nucleotide sequence: TGCGCCAGCAGCCAAGCTGGGCAGGGAGAGTACAATGAGCAGTTCTTC. As protein: CASSQAGQGEYNEQFF. The V call is TRBV4-1, the J call TRBJ2-1; D is perhaps TRBD1 or TRBD2 (5 bases each). V lost 1 base and J lost 4, with 14 bases in between. The CDR3 has 16 residues. CDR1 is MGHRA, CDR2 YSYEKL, per germline.

In its sample, this clonotype was seen a few times. J is TRBJ2-1 and V is TRBV12-3 or TRBV12-4; the match to TRBD2 covers 11 bases. V was pared by 0 bases and J by 7 bases, with 5 bases of the junction left unmatched. This CDR3 comprises 16 residues. CDR3 DNA: TGTGCCAGCAGTTTAGCGGGGACTAGCGGTAAGAATGAGCAGTTCTTC. This gives the protein CASSLAGTSGKNEQFF.